These T cell receptor beta chains were read from a single sample in a study of identical twins. One entry per CDR3 protein results from TCRdb running MiXCR on the 5' RACE reads. This repertoire shows about 550,000 distinct CDR3 sequences, under 25% found once; its top ten account for roughly 0.5%. This sample was shared with a second study, whose subject was yellow fever vaccine responses in identical twins.

The material sequenced was CD4+ T cells sorted from blood. The receptors originated from a woman between 18 and 29 years old in good health. Both conserved end residues are part of each CDR3. The order of the fields is V gene, J gene, D gene, CDR3 protein. D genes are given only for firm matches.

V gene: TRBV7-8
J gene: TRBJ1-4
D gene: .
CDR3 protein: CASSSETGLVNEKLFF

V gene: TRBV20-1
J gene: TRBJ2-7
D gene: .
CDR3 protein: CSAQSGTYTYEQYF

V gene: TRBV20-1
J gene: TRBJ2-1
D gene: TRBD2
CDR3 protein: CSARTPRTSGINEQFF

V gene: TRBV5-1
J gene: TRBJ2-1
D gene: TRBD2
CDR3 protein: CASSLAPGLPYNEQFF

V gene: TRBV2
J gene: TRBJ2-1
D gene: TRBD2
CDR3 protein: CASSARLARLTYNEQFF

V gene: TRBV3-1
J gene: TRBJ2-7
D gene: TRBD2
CDR3 protein: CASRLHGRETDEQYF

V gene: TRBV5-1
J gene: TRBJ2-2
D gene: .
CDR3 protein: CASAVGPGELFF

V gene: TRBV27
J gene: TRBJ2-3
D gene: TRBD2
CDR3 protein: CASSRVAGGPLTDTQYF

V gene: TRBV11-2
J gene: TRBJ2-3
D gene: .
CDR3 protein: CASSNQGLLDTQYF

V gene: TRBV12-3/TRBV12-4
J gene: TRBJ2-7
D gene: TRBD1
CDR3 protein: CASKGTGIYEQYF

V gene: TRBV27
J gene: TRBJ2-1
D gene: .
CDR3 protein: CASSRRSLAYSYNEQFF

V gene: TRBV4-1
J gene: TRBJ2-5
D gene: .
CDR3 protein: CASSQRPSEETQYF

V gene: TRBV5-6
J gene: TRBJ2-2
D gene: .
CDR3 protein: CASSLALKSTGELFF

V gene: TRBV12-3/TRBV12-4
J gene: TRBJ2-5
D gene: .
CDR3 protein: CASSLSGGETQYF

V gene: TRBV7-9
J gene: TRBJ2-3
D gene: .
CDR3 protein: CASSLGLGVLTDTQYF

V gene: TRBV5-1
J gene: TRBJ2-2
D gene: TRBD1
CDR3 protein: CASRTGQGNTGELFF

V gene: TRBV29-1
J gene: TRBJ1-4
D gene: .
CDR3 protein: CSGRTNEKLFF

V gene: TRBV5-1
J gene: TRBJ2-1
D gene: .
CDR3 protein: CASSLLLGGDEQFF

V gene: TRBV3-1
J gene: TRBJ2-1
D gene: .
CDR3 protein: CASLNGATQDNEQFF

V gene: TRBV7-8
J gene: TRBJ1-6
D gene: .
CDR3 protein: CASSLYPGGAGDSPLHF

V gene: TRBV20-1
J gene: TRBJ2-1
D gene: .
CDR3 protein: CSARDPTLGSYNEQFF

V gene: TRBV12-3/TRBV12-4
J gene: TRBJ2-5
D gene: .
CDR3 protein: CASNYRAQETQYF

V gene: TRBV18
J gene: TRBJ2-4
D gene: .
CDR3 protein: CASSPPVLAKNIQYF

V gene: TRBV4-1
J gene: TRBJ1-3
D gene: .
CDR3 protein: CASSQEIGTSGNTIYF

V gene: TRBV20-1
J gene: TRBJ2-3
D gene: .
CDR3 protein: CSGIGVTNTDTQYF

V gene: TRBV20-1
J gene: TRBJ2-5
D gene: TRBD2
CDR3 protein: CSGERGGMETQYF

V gene: TRBV12-3/TRBV12-4
J gene: TRBJ2-1
D gene: .
CDR3 protein: CASTRRSFNEQFF

V gene: TRBV6-1
J gene: TRBJ1-2
D gene: .
CDR3 protein: CASNRQDYGYTF

V gene: TRBV11-2
J gene: TRBJ2-7
D gene: .
CDR3 protein: CASSPRTTGKQYF

V gene: TRBV5-1
J gene: TRBJ1-2
D gene: .
CDR3 protein: CASSSRDDKFYGYTF

V gene: TRBV20-1
J gene: TRBJ2-7
D gene: .
CDR3 protein: CSAITIVPYEQYF

V gene: TRBV7-3
J gene: TRBJ2-3
D gene: .
CDR3 protein: CASSPQGAYADTQYF

V gene: TRBV14
J gene: TRBJ2-1
D gene: .
CDR3 protein: CASSTGWSYNEQFF

V gene: TRBV9
J gene: TRBJ2-3
D gene: .
CDR3 protein: CASSAQGMGDTQYF

V gene: TRBV12-3/TRBV12-4
J gene: TRBJ1-2
D gene: TRBD1
CDR3 protein: CASSRDSTNYGYTF

V gene: TRBV12-3/TRBV12-4
J gene: TRBJ1-2
D gene: .
CDR3 protein: CASSQWGRGYTF

V gene: TRBV5-1
J gene: TRBJ2-2
D gene: TRBD1
CDR3 protein: CASSEMTGVRTGELFF

V gene: TRBV27
J gene: TRBJ2-5
D gene: TRBD2
CDR3 protein: CASSSGTSGRVTETQYF

V gene: TRBV5-5
J gene: TRBJ2-3
D gene: .
CDR3 protein: CASSLEIAARGVTQYF

V gene: TRBV5-1
J gene: TRBJ2-4
D gene: TRBD2
CDR3 protein: CASSLVGVAGKAKNIQYF